A selection of T cell receptor beta chains follows, all from one sample in a study of T-cell reconstitution after alpha-beta-depleted transplantation in children. TCRdb recomputed calls from the PCR reads with MiXCR, one row per CDR3 protein. The sample lists 800,000 to 1,000,000 distinct CDR3 sequences; 25% to 35% were seen once. Specimen: PBMCs, mostly from graft donor cells, collected 360 days after TCRalphabeta/CD19-depleted stem cell transplant. These receptors came from a boy younger than two who had a stem cell transplant for SCID, so the T cells may come from the graft donor. Both conserved end residues are part of each CDR3. A D gene is named only where the DNA matches it firmly. Only some rows state a clone size, as once, few, many or a class for expanded clones.

TRBV7-6	NA	TRBJ2-1	NA	TGTACCAGCAGCTTAAGTTGGGCCCGGTCCTACAATGAGCAGTTCTTC	CTSSLSWARSYNEQFF
TRBV10-3	NA	TRBJ1-4	NA	TGTGCCATCAGTGGAGGGGAAGCAACTAATGAAAAACTGTTTTTT	CAISGGEATNEKLFF
TRBV29-1	TRBD1	TRBJ1-5	NA	TGCAGCGTTGGAACGGGACAGGTTAATCAGCCCCAGCATTTT	CSVGTGQVNQPQHF
TRBV6-5	NA	TRBJ1-6	NA	TGTGCCAGCAGTTCCCTTCGAGAGGTTCTCCTCACCCTCCACTTT	CASSSLREVLLTLHF
TRBV27	NA	TRBJ2-1	NA	TGTGCCAGCCGCCAGGGGGACAAGCGGGGTGAAAGCAAGGATGAGCAGTTCTTC	CASRQGDKRGESKDEQFF
TRBV20-1	TRBD2	TRBJ2-1	NA	TGCAGTGCTAGAGATTTTCCGGGACTAGCCGCGAACAATGAGCAGTTCTTC	CSARDFPGLAANNEQFF
TRBV20-1	NA	TRBJ2-3	NA	TGCAGTGCTAGAGCCCCCTATCCGGATACGCAGTATTTT	CSARAPYPDTQYF
TRBV6-5	NA	TRBJ2-2	NA	TGTGCCAGCAGTTATCTAGGAAGGACCGGGGAGCTGTTTTTT	CASSYLGRTGELFF
TRBV5-6	NA	TRBJ2-5	NA	TGTGCCAGCAGCTTGGAGTTGGCAGGGTTAGAGACCCAGTACTTC	CASSLELAGLETQYF
TRBV4-2	TRBD1	TRBJ2-7	once	TGTGCCAGCAGCAGATGGACAGGGCGTTACGAGCAGTACTTC	CASSRWTGRYEQYF
TRBV12-3/TRBV12-4	NA	TRBJ1-1	few	TGTGCCAGCAGTTTGTGGTTAGCAGGGCCCACTGAAGCTTTCTTT	CASSLWLAGPTEAFF
TRBV18	NA	TRBJ2-3	NA	TGTGCCAGCTCACCCCCGGGGCAGACTCGAGATACGCAGTATTTT	CASSPPGQTRDTQYF
TRBV12-3/TRBV12-4	NA	TRBJ2-1	NA	TGTGCCAGCACCGTATCGGGACCCCTCAATGAGCAGTTCTTC	CASTVSGPLNEQFF